This paragraph covers one T cell receptor beta chain sequence. This entry belongs to a study of blood T cell repertoires in COVID-19. Overall study: From T cells, B-cell-depleted T cells, or PBMCs came the material, which was cDNA or gDNA.

Patients at the Seattle site were enrolled during active infection and followed longitudinally. V was cut by 5 bases and J by 2 bases, with 13 bases left in between. Germline loops: CDR1 MNHEY, CDR2 SMNVEV (reference sequence). This CDR3 region has 15 residues. In the study's own analysis: Cell counts per sample came from amplifying reference gene primers. The repertoire was sequenced with immunoSEQ multiplex PCR; TCRdb's copy has only in-frame clones and lacks some. The V and J calls and clone size come from that table; D and trimming were worked out from the DNA. The repertoire has a few hundred thousand clones, more than 75% of them found once; the top ten carry about 10%.

The sequencing input was peripheral blood. This TCR was recovered from a woman in her twenties or thirties with COVID-19, enrolled during active disease. The chain combines TRBV27 with TRBJ1-5, with D maybe TRBD1 (5 bases). CDR3 in amino acids: CASSAVGGGNQPQHF. CDR3 in DNA: TGTGCCAGCAGTGCCGTGGGGGGAGGCAATCAGCCCCAGCATTTT.